These T cell receptor beta chains were read from a single sample in a study of CD8 T cells in ankylosing spondylitis. TCRdb reprocessed the 5' RACE reads with MiXCR, giving one entry per CDR3 protein. The sample lists approximately 540,000 distinct CDR3 sequences; about an eighth were seen once. The sequenced sample was blood, either unsorted or a sorted T cell fraction (not recorded which). Receptors were obtained from a male donor with ankylosing spondylitis. Both conserved end residues are part of each CDR3. A D gene is named only where the DNA matches it firmly. Part of the rows lack a size; the others show once, few, many or a class for expanded clones.

CDR3 length | J gene | D gene | clone size | V gene | CDR3 DNA | CDR3 protein
13 | TRBJ1-1 | . | few | TRBV3-1 | TGTGCCAGCAGCCAAGTATCGGGGGTCGCAGCTTTCTTT | CASSQVSGVAAFF
16 | TRBJ2-7 | TRBD2 | . | TRBV7-2 | TGTGCCAGCAGCTTATCCGTAGCGGGACTCTCCTACGAGCAGTACTTC | CASSLSVAGLSYEQYF
13 | TRBJ2-1 | . | . | TRBV29-1 | TGCAGCGTTGAAGAAACATTTAGCAATGAGCAGTTCTTC | CSVEETFSNEQFF
15 | TRBJ1-2 | . | few | TRBV12-3/TRBV12-4 | TGTGCCAGCAGTGCAAGACAGCTTTCTAACTATGGCTACACCTTC | CASSARQLSNYGYTF
12 | TRBJ1-4 | . | . | TRBV12-5 | TGTGCTAGTGGCTACGACGAGGAAAAACTGTTTTTT | CASGYDEEKLFF
11 | TRBJ1-2 | TRBD1 | . | TRBV29-1 | TGCAGCGTAGGGACAGGGGAAGGCTACACCTTC | CSVGTGEGYTF
14 | TRBJ2-6 | . | few | TRBV20-1 | TGCAGTGCTCAAGATCACTCTGGGGCCAACGTCCTGACTTTC | CSAQDHSGANVLTF
13 | TRBJ1-6 | . | . | TRBV20-1 | TGCAGTGCTAACGCAGGGGTTGGTTCACCCCTCCACTTT | CSANAGVGSPLHF
14 | TRBJ2-1 | . | few | TRBV10-1 | TGCGCCAGCAGCCGGACGCCCTACGGCAATGAGCAGTTCTTC | CASSRTPYGNEQFF
11 | TRBJ2-4 | TRBD1 | . | TRBV20-1 | TGCAGTGCTAGAGATCGCAGGGGGCGATACTTC | CSARDRRGRYF
14 | TRBJ2-5 | . | many | TRBV12-3/TRBV12-4 | TGTGCCAGCAGTCCTACTAGAAGGGGAGAGACCCAGTACTTC | CASSPTRRGETQYF
15 | TRBJ2-5 | TRBD2 | . | TRBV4-2 | TGTGCCAGCAGCCCGGGAGGTCCGCGAGAAGAGACCCAGTACTTC | CASSPGGPREETQYF
14 | TRBJ1-2 | . | few | TRBV29-1 | TGCAGCGTTGAAGATGGTAAAGGGGGCTATGGCTACACCTTC | CSVEDGKGGYGYTF
20 | TRBJ1-3 | TRBD1 | few | TRBV15 | TGTGCCACCAGCAGAGAGTGGGGGACAGGGGGACGCGGATCTGGAAACACCATATATTTT | CATSREWGTGGRGSGNTIYF
13 | TRBJ2-1 | . | . | TRBV7-9 | TGTGCCAGCAGCTCAGCCGGGGGCAGTGAGCAGTTCTTC | CASSSAGGSEQFF
16 | TRBJ2-1 | TRBD2 | few | TRBV2 | TGTGCCAGCAGCCCTCTCGGGGCTAGCGGCCGGCATGAGCAGTTCTTC | CASSPLGASGRHEQFF
13 | TRBJ1-2 | . | . | TRBV3-1 | TGTGCCAGCAGCCAAGTTGCGGGCTATGGCTACACCTTC | CASSQVAGYGYTF
16 | TRBJ2-3 | TRBD2 | . | TRBV7-8 | TGTGCCAGCAGCGTGGAAGCGGGGTCTAGCACAGATACGCAGTATTTT | CASSVEAGSSTDTQYF
13 | TRBJ1-1 | . | many | TRBV3-1 | TGTGCCAGCAGCCAAAACCAGAACACTGAAGCTTTCTTT | CASSQNQNTEAFF
18 | TRBJ2-1 | TRBD2 | few | TRBV6-5 | TGTGCCAGCAGGTATAAACTAGCGGGGGGGAGCTCCTACAATGAGCAGTTCTTC | CASRYKLAGGSSYNEQFF
14 | TRBJ1-1 | . | few | TRBV3-1 | TGTGCCAGCAGCTTCCGGGGCCCGGGCACTGAAGCTTTCTTT | CASSFRGPGTEAFF
12 | TRBJ2-3 | TRBD1 | . | TRBV6-6 | TGTGCCAGCAGTGGCGGACAGGGGGCATGGTATTTT | CASSGGQGAWYF
13 | TRBJ1-1 | . | . | TRBV7-2 | TGTGCCAGCAGCCCATACCGGAACACTGGAGCTTTCTTT | CASSPYRNTGAFF
15 | TRBJ2-7 | . | . | TRBV7-9 | TGTGCCAGCAGCCGAGGGGGTGGGAGCTCCTACGAGCAGTACTTC | CASSRGGGSSYEQYF
17 | TRBJ2-7 | TRBD2 | . | TRBV11-2 | TGTGCCAGCAGCTTCCAGATCGGACGTAGCGGAGCGGGAGAGCAGTACTTC | CASSFQIGRSGAGEQYF
16 | TRBJ2-5 | . | few | TRBV10-1 | TGCGCCAGCAGTGAGTCCTTCAGCCAGTCCCAAGAGACCCAGTACTTC | CASSESFSQSQETQYF
15 | TRBJ2-3 | . | . | TRBV7-6 | TGTGCCAGCAGCCCGGAGGGATTTGGCACAGATACGCAGTATTTT | CASSPEGFGTDTQYF
12 | TRBJ2-5 | . | few | TRBV2 | TGTGCCAGCAGTGAGGACCGGGAGACCCAGTACTTC | CASSEDRETQYF
15 | TRBJ2-6 | . | . | TRBV11-2 | TGTGCCAGCAGCTTACAGGTCCCTGGGGCCAACGTCCTGACTTTC | CASSLQVPGANVLTF